The 6 T cell receptor beta chains presented below share a single source sample, sequenced in a study of T cell repertoires in cytomegalovirus infection. Each CDR3 protein is one row after TCRdb ran MiXCR on the reads. The repertoire has about 250,000 distinct CDR3 sequences, approximately 7% of them found once; the top ten carry roughly 6%. The sequencing input was PBMCs. The source of these receptors is a human donor in good health (CMV status not recorded). Some clones in this sample may be carry-over from other donors' samples.

In its sample, this clonotype was seen many times. The V gene is TRBV5-1, the J gene TRBJ1-4, with D tentatively TRBD1 (5 bases). V lost 0 bases to trimming and J lost 8 bases, with 14 bases between them. Per germline, CDR1 SGHRS and CDR2 YFSETQ. The CDR3 spans 15 residues. The CDR3 region is CASSLDLGQGEKLFF. For the CDR3, the DNA is TGCGCCAGCAGCTTGGATCTTGGGCAGGGAGAAAAACTGTTTTTT.

This clonotype was detected ten times or more. The chain recombines TRBV6-2 or TRBV6-3 with TRBJ2-1, with TRBD2 matching 7 bases. V lost 2 bases, J lost 4 bases, and 5 bases stayed unmatched. There are 15 residues in the CDR3. Germline V gives CDR1 MNHEY, CDR2 SVGEGT. The CDR3 protein is CASSYPPSGYNEQFF. CDR3 coding DNA: TGTGCCAGCAGTTACCCGCCTAGCGGATACAATGAGCAGTTCTTC.

This clonotype was picked up many times. The chain links TRBV20-1 to TRBJ2-6; either TRBD1 or TRBD2 may fit D (7 bases each). V was clipped by 3 bases and J by 1 base, with 16 bases between them. This CDR3 has 17 residues. Germline V gene sequence: CDR1 DFQATT, CDR2 SNEGSKA (reference sequence). The chain's CDR3 is CSASHRGGGSGANVLTF. DNA of the CDR3: TGCAGTGCTAGTCACAGGGGAGGGGGTTCTGGGGCCAACGTCCTGACTTTC.

This clonotype has ten or more counts. This sequence joins TRBV12-3 or TRBV12-4 and TRBJ1-6; no reliable D call. The CDR3 is 16 amino acids. V lost 6 bases, J lost 0 bases, and 12 bases lay in between. The CDR3 DNA follows: TGTGCCAGCAGCCCGGGAGCGAGCTCCTATAATTCACCCCTCCACTTT. Amino acid sequence: CASSPGASSYNSPLHF.

This clonotype was observed many times. V gene TRBV6-2 or TRBV6-3 combines with J gene TRBJ2-5, with D maybe TRBD1 (6 bases). CDR1 and CDR2 (germline): MNHEY, SVGEGT. The CDR3 totals 15 residues. The V gene lost 4 bases and the J gene lost 0 bases, with 12 bases spanning the gap. The CDR3 protein is CASSFSRQDQETQYF. CDR3 sequence (DNA): TGTGCCAGCAGTTTCTCCCGACAGGACCAAGAGACCCAGTACTTC.

This clonotype was seen a few times. The gene calls are TRBV9 and TRBJ1-2, with D unclear. The ends were cut back, 5 bases at V and 8 bases at J, with 10 bases in the middle. Germline CDR1 and CDR2: SGDLS and YYNGEE. The CDR3 has 11 residues. The DNA of the CDR3 is TGTGCCAGCAGTCACGATCGAGGCTACACCTTC. Amino acid sequence: CASSHDRGYTF.